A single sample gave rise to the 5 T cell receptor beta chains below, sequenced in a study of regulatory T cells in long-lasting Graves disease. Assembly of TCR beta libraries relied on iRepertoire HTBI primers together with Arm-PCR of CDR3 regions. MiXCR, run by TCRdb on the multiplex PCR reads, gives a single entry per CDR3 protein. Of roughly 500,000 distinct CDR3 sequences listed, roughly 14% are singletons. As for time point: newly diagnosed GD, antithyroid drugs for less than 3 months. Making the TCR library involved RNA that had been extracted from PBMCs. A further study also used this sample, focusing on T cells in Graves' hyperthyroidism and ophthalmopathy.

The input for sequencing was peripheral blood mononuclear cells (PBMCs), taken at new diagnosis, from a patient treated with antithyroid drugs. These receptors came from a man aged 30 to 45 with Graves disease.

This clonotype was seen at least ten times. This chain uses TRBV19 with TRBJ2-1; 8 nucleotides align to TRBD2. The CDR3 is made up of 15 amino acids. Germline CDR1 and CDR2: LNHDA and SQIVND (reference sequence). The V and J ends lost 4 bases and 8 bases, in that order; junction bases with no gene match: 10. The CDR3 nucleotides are TGTGCCAGTAGTAAGGGACTAGGCTCCTGGGATGAGCAGTTCTTC. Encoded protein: CASSKGLGSWDEQFF.

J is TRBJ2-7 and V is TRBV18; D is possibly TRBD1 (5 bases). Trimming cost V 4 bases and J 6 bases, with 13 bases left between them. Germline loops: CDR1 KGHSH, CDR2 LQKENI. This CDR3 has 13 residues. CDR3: CASSLGRVSEQYF. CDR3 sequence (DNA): TGTGCCAGCTCACTGGGCAGGGTGAGCGAGCAGTACTTC.

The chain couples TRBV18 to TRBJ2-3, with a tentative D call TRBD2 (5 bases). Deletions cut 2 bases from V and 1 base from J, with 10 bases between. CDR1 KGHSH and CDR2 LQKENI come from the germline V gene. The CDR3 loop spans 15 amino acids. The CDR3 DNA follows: TGTGCCAGCTCACCATTGAGGGCTGGCACAGATACGCAGTATTTT. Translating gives CASSPLRAGTDTQYF.

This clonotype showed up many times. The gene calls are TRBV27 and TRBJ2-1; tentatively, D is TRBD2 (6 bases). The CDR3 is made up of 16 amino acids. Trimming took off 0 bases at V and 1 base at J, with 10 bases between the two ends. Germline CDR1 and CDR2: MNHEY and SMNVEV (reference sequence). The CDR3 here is CASSLSWAGSYNEQFF. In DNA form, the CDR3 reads TGTGCCAGCAGTTTATCCTGGGCGGGATCCTACAATGAGCAGTTCTTC.

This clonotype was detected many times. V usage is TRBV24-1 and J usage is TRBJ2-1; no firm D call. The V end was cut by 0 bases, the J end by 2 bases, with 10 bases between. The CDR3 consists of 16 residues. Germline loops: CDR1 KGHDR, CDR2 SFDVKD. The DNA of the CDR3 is TGTGCCACCAGTGATTTGAGGCCCGACGCCTACAATGAGCAGTTCTTC. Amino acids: CATSDLRPDAYNEQFF.